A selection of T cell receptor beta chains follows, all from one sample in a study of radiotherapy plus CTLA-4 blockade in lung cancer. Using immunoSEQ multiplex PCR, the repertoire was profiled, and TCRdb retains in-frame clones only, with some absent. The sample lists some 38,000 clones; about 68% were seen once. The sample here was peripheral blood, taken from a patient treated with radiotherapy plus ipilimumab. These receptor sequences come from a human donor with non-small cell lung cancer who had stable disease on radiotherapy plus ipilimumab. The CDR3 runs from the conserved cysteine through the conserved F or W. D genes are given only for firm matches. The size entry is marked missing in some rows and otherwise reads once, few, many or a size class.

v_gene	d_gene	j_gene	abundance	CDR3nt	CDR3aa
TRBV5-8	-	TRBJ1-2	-	TGTGCCAGCAGCTTGGAAGCAGGACGGAACTATGGCTACACCTTC	CASSLEAGRNYGYTF
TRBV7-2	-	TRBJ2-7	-	TGTGCCAGCAGCCCCGAGGTGGGGATCTTGCACTACGAGCAGTACTTC	CASSPEVGILHYEQYF
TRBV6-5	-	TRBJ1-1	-	TGTGCCAGCAGTGCGACCACATTCGGTTTCACTGAAGCTTTCTTT	CASSATTFGFTEAFF
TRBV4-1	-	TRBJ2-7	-	TGCGCCAGCAGCCAAGTTGTCTCGGGACCTTGGCCCTACGAGCAGTACTTC	CASSQVVSGPWPYEQYF
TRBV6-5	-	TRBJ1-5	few	TGTGCCAGCAGAGGTCCGGGGGGGAATCAGCCCCAGCATTTT	CASRGPGGNQPQHF
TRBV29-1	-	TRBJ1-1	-	TGCAGCGCATTTATGAACACTGAAGCTTTCTTT	CSAFMNTEAFF
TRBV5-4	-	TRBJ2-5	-	TGTGCCAGCAGGACGCACAGGGAGGGGGAGACCCAGTACTTC	CASRTHREGETQYF
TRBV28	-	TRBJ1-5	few	TGTGCCAGCAGTGGGGGTCATCAGCCCCAGCATTTT	CASSGGHQPQHF
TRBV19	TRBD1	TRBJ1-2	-	TGTGCCAGTAGTGCTACGACAGGGGTGAGCTATGGCTACACCTTC	CASSATTGVSYGYTF
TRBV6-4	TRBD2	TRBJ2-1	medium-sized	TGTGCCAGCAGTCCCTCGACTAGCGGTCCCCACAATGAGCAGTTCTTC	CASSPSTSGPHNEQFF
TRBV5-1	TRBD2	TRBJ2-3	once	TGCGCCAGCAGCCTGTCTAGCGGGGGGGCAAAAGATACGCAGTATTTT	CASSLSSGGAKDTQYF
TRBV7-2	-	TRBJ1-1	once	TGTGCCAGCAGCTTAGGGGGGAGCACTGAAGCTTTCTTT	CASSLGGSTEAFF
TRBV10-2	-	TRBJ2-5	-	TGCGCCAGCATCTCAGGGGAGACCCAGTACTTC	CASISGETQYF
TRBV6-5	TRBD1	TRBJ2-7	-	TGTGCCAGCAGTTTATTCCCCGGGACAGGGGGCTACGAGCAGTACTTC	CASSLFPGTGGYEQYF